Listed below are T cell receptor beta chains from one sample, sequenced in a study of Ad26.COV2.S vaccination and SARS-CoV-2 variants. Sequencing was performed with immunoSEQ multiplex PCR; in TCRdb, only in-frame clones are kept and a portion is missing. The sample contains around 170,000 clones, roughly 87% of which appear only once. The sample consisted of peripheral blood, taken after recovery from COVID-19. These receptors were obtained from a human donor who had recovered from COVID-19. Each CDR3 is given without its conserved first and last residue. Size is omitted from some rows. Given values are once, few, many or a class for expanded clones.

abundance	v_gene	CDR3aa
NA	TRBV19	ASSLQDGRRLF
NA	TRBV5-1	ASRAGTSKYEQY
once	TRBV11-2	ASSLIGAVT
NA	TRBV3-1/TRBV3-2	ASSQRVGRSSGNTIY
NA	TRBV2	ASGTGGGTEAF
NA	TRBV29-1	SVLGLPGSYEQY
NA	TRBV10-2	ASSERASSYNEQF
NA	TRBV5-6	ASSGGTSGQSYNEQF
NA	TRBV24-1	ATSESRRDISEQF
NA	TRBV27	ASSWTGGRNNEQF
NA	TRBV5-1	ASSLAGLAGGTDTQY
NA	TRBV27	ASSALGTSGAYEQY
few	TRBV7-9	ASLASEYNEQF
NA	TRBV19	ASSGTTGRSYNEQF
once	TRBV7-3	ASSQTSGGQETQY
few	TRBV4-1	AGGAPGGTTGELF
NA	TRBV2	ASSEAEIEAF
NA	TRBV7-9	ASSPGTVLNYGYT
once	TRBV5-1	ASSPPDRIPYEQY
NA	TRBV11-2	ASSLDSKRTDTQY
NA	TRBV19	ASKGTSGDYEQY
NA	TRBV7-6	ASRLTGQGETQY
NA	TRBV6-5	ASSQTASNTEAF
once	TRBV11-1	ASSLARSYEQY
NA	TRBV30	AWMLLTGNSGNTIY
NA	TRBV5-1	ASSLGSFYEQY
NA	TRBV25-1	ASSMIAGGPVTF
NA	TRBV11-3	ASSLDPGQGVTGELF
few	TRBV7-3	ASSREGDTEAF
NA	TRBV25-1	ASSSGTYNSPLH
NA	TRBV7-7	ASSIKGQGAYEQY